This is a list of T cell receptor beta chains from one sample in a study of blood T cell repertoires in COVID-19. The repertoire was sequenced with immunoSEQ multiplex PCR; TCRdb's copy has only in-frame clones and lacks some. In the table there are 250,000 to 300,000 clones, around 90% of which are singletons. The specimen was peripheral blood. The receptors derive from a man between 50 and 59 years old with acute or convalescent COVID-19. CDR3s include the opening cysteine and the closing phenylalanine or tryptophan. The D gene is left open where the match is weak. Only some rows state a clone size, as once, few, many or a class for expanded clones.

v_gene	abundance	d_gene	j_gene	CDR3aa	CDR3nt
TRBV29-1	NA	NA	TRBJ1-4	CSVEYRTALFF	TGCAGCGTTGAGTACAGGACAGCACTGTTTTTT
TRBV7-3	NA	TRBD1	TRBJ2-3	CASSSQGVGDTQYF	TGTGCCAGCAGCTCGCAGGGGGTGGGAGATACGCAGTATTTT
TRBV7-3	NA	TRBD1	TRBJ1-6	CASSLGTGMNSPLHF	TGTGCCAGCTCTCTCGGGACAGGGATGAATTCACCCCTCCACTTT
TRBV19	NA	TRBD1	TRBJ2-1	CASTERDRGQFF	TGTGCCAGTACCGAAAGGGACAGGGGGCAGTTCTTC
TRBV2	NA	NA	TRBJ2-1	CASSERVSSYNEQFF	TGTGCCAGCAGTGAACGCGTGAGCTCCTACAATGAGCAGTTCTTC
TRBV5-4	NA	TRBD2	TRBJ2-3	CASSLAGGRTDTQYF	TGTGCCAGCAGCTTAGCGGGGGGGCGGACAGATACGCAGTATTTT
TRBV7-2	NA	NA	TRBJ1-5	CASSFSTGDQPQHF	TGTGCCAGCAGCTTTTCGACCGGGGATCAGCCCCAGCATTTT
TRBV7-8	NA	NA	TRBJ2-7	CASSLGVDFYEQYF	TGTGCCAGCAGCTTAGGAGTGGACTTTTACGAGCAGTACTTC
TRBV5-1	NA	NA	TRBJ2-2	CASRSRDTSNTGELFF	TGCGCCAGTAGAAGTCGGGACACATCGAACACCGGGGAGCTGTTTTTT
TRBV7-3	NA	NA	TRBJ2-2	CASSLNSRGGPGELFF	TGTGCCAGCAGCTTAAATTCCCGCGGCGGTCCCGGCGAGCTGTTTTTT
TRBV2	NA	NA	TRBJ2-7	CASSPFFYEQYF	TGTGCCAGCAGCCCCTTTTTCTACGAGCAGTACTTC
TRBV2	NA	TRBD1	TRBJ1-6	CATTGTGGVGNSPLHF	TGTGCCACCACGGGGACAGGGGGCGTTGGGAATTCACCCCTCCACTTT
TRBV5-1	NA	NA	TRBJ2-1	CASSLNAGQGNEQFF	TGCGCCAGCAGCTTGAATGCGGGGCAGGGCAATGAGCAGTTCTTC
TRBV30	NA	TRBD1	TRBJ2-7	CAWSTGTGSYEQYF	TGTGCCTGGAGTACCGGGACAGGCTCCTACGAGCAGTACTTC
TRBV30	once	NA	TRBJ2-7	CAWSPTGGSRYEQYF	TGTGCCTGGAGCCCAACGGGGGGCAGCCGTTACGAGCAGTACTTC
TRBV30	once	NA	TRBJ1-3	CAWSLTSGTSGNTIYF	TGTGCCTGGAGCCTCACATCTGGGACTTCTGGAAACACCATATATTTT
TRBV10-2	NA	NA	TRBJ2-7	CASGRGGEQYF	TGCGCCAGCGGGCGGGGCGGTGAGCAGTACTTC
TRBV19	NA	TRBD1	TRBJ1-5	CASRSQDRGVVNQPQHF	TGTGCCAGTAGATCCCAGGACAGGGGGGTGGTCAATCAGCCCCAGCATTTT
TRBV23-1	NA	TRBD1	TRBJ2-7	CASSQQGADEQYF	TGCGCCAGCAGTCAGCAGGGGGCCGACGAGCAGTACTTC
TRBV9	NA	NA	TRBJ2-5	CASSYAGETQYF	TGTGCCAGCAGCTACGCGGGGGAGACCCAGTACTTC
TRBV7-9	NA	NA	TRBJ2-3	CASRDTLGDTQYF	TGTGCCAGCCGGGACACACTTGGGGATACGCAGTATTTT
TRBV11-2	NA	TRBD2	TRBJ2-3	CASSLATSGVTQYF	TGTGCCAGCAGCTTAGCGACTAGCGGGGTTACGCAGTATTTT
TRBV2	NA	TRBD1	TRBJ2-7	CASTGTGKEGVYEQYF	TGTGCCAGCACGGGGACAGGGAAAGAGGGAGTCTACGAGCAGTACTTC
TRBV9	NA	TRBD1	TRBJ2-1	CASSAGQGAHNEQFF	TGTGCCAGCAGCGCAGGACAGGGGGCTCATAATGAGCAGTTCTTC
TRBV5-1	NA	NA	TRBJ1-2	CASSLEAGGGGYTF	TGCGCCAGCAGCTTGGAGGCCGGGGGTGGCGGCTACACCTTC
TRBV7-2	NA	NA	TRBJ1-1	CASSGLNTDREAFF	TGTGCCAGCAGCGGCCTAAATACCGACAGGGAAGCTTTCTTT
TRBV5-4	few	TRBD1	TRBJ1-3	CASSLGTGPNTIYF	TGTGCCAGCAGCTTGGGGACAGGGCCAAACACCATATATTTT
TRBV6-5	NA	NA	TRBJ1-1	CASSHPGRGTEAFF	TGTGCCAGCAGCCACCCGGGGAGGGGTACTGAAGCTTTCTTT
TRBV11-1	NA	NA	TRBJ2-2	CASSLYRSTGELFF	TGTGCCAGCAGCCTTTACAGGAGCACCGGGGAGCTGTTTTTT
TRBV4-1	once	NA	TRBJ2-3	CASSQDTGLGLGTQYF	TGCGCCAGCAGCCAAGATACGGGACTGGGACTTGGTACGCAGTATTTT
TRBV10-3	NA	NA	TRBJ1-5	CAIIGNSNQPQHF	TGTGCCATCATTGGCAATAGCAATCAGCCCCAGCATTTT
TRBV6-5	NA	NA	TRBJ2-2	CASSYPGVGELFF	TGTGCCAGCAGTTACCCAGGGGTGGGGGAGCTGTTTTTT
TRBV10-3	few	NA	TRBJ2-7	CAISEGRTYEQYF	TGTGCCATCAGTGAGGGCAGAACCTACGAGCAGTACTTC
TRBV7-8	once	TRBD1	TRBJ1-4	CASRTGGKDGKLFF	TGTGCCAGCAGGACAGGGGGGAAGGACGGAAAACTGTTTTTT
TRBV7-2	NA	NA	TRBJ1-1	CASSLARGNTEAFF	TGTGCCAGCAGCTTAGCTAGGGGGAACACTGAAGCTTTCTTT
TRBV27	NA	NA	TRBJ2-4	CASSLRWGGAKNIQYF	TGTGCCAGCAGTTTACGCTGGGGCGGAGCCAAAAACATTCAGTACTTC
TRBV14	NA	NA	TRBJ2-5	CASNTMTPGETQYF	TGTGCCAGCAACACTATGACGCCTGGGGAGACCCAGTACTTC
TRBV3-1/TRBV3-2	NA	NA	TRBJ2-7	CASSLTGISYEQYF	TGTGCCAGCAGCCTGACGGGAATCTCGTACGAGCAGTACTTC
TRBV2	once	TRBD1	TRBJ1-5	CASSPFLTGNNQPQHF	TGTGCCAGCAGTCCTTTCCTGACAGGGAACAATCAGCCCCAGCATTTT
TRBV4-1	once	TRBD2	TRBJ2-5	CASSQPGLAGKETQYF	TGCGCCAGCAGCCAGCCGGGACTAGCGGGAAAAGAGACCCAGTACTTC
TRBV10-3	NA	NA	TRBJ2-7	CAISGRVHEGEQYF	TGTGCCATCAGTGGGAGGGTCCATGAAGGGGAGCAGTACTTC
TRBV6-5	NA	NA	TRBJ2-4	CASTLSPGNIQYF	TGTGCCAGCACCCTCAGTCCGGGAAACATTCAGTACTTC
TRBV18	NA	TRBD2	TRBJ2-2	CASSPPGLAQSGELFF	TGTGCCAGCTCACCACCAGGACTAGCGCAGAGCGGGGAGCTGTTTTTT